The 5 T cell receptor beta chains below come from one sample, sequenced in a study of shared clonotypes between healthy human individuals. Naive-designated CD8 cells lacked CD45RO, were positively enriched for CCR7, and omitted terminally differentiated effector memory CD45RA+ cells. Sequencing was performed with immunoSEQ multiplex PCR; in TCRdb, only in-frame clones are kept and a portion is missing. The sample lists 550,000 to 750,000 clones; about 90% were seen once. The material sequenced was naive CD8+ T cells sorted from blood. The receptors were gathered from a man aged 25-45 years in good health.

V is TRBV29-1 and J is TRBJ2-2, with D perhaps given as TRBD1 or TRBD2 (6 bases each). Germline CDR1 and CDR2: SQVTM and ANQGSEA. Trimming removed 7 bases from V and 6 bases from J, with 27 bases in between. This CDR3 is built from 17 residues. The CDR3 bases are TGCAGCGCTGGAGGGGGGAACATCCCACAAAGCGCCGGGGAGCTGTTTTTT. Protein: CSAGGGNIPQSAGELFF.

This clone has just one count. The chain employs TRBV7-3 and TRBJ2-1; 11 positions agree with TRBD2. The germline gives CDR1 SGHTA, CDR2 FQGTGA. This CDR3 is 17 amino acids long. V lost 5 bases and J lost 6; bases outside the gene matches: 12. CDR3 protein: CASSPTTPGLAGNEQFF. The CDR3 DNA is TGTGCCAGCAGCCCAACAACCCCCGGACTAGCGGGCAATGAGCAGTTCTTC.

The V gene is TRBV7-8, the J gene TRBJ2-3; D is perhaps TRBD1 or TRBD2 (6 bases each). The germline CDR1 and CDR2 sequences are SGHVS and FQNEAQ. CDR3 length: 16 residues. Between the trimmed V and J ends, which lost 5 bases and 2 bases, there was a span of 17 bases. CDR3 residues: CASSNLAWGATDTQYF. The CDR3 nucleotides read TGTGCCAGCAGCAATCTAGCGTGGGGGGCCACAGATACGCAGTATTTT.

The V gene is TRBV4-3, the J gene TRBJ2-7; TRBD2 agrees at 9 bases. The CDR3 covers 15 residues. Germline assignment: CDR1 LGHNA and CDR2 YSLEER. The junction had 6 bases not matched to a gene; V was cut back by 4 bases and J by 2 bases. The CDR3 sequence is CASSPYSGSAYEQYF. In nucleotides, the CDR3 is TGCGCCAGCAGCCCCTATAGCGGGAGCGCCTACGAGCAGTACTTC.

V is TRBV28 and J is TRBJ2-2; D might be TRBD2 (6 bases). The germline V gene encodes CDR1 MDHEN and CDR2 SYDVKM. Deletions cut 3 bases from V and 6 bases from J, with 23 bases between. The CDR3 sequence is 18 residues long. The CDR3 sequence is CASSFWVSGEADPGELFF. CDR3 in DNA: TGTGCCAGCAGTTTTTGGGTGTCGGGGGAGGCGGACCCCGGGGAGCTGTTTTTT.